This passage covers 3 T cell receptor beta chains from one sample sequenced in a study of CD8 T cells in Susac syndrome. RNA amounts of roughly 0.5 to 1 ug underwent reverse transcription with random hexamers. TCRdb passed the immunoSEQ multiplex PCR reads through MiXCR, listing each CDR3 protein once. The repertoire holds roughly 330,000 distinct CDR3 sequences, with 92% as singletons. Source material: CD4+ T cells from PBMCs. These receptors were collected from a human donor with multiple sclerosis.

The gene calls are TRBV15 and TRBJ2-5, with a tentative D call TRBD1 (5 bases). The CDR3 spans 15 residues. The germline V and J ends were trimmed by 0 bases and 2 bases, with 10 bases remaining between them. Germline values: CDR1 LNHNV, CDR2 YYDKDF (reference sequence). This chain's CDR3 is CATSRDQAGQETQYF. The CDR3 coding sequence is TGTGCCACCAGCAGAGATCAGGCAGGGCAAGAGACCCAGTACTTC.

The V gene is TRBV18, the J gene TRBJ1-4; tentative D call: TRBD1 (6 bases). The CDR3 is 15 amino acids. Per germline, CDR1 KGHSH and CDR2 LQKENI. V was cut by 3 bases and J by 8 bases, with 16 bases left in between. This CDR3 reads CASSPVRTVKEKLFF. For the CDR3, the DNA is TGTGCCAGCTCACCCGTGAGGACAGTTAAAGAAAAACTGTTTTTT. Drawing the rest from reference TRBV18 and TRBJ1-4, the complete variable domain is NAGVMQNPRHLVRRRGQEARLRCSPMKGHSHVYWYRQLPEEGLKFMVYLQKENIIDESGMPKERFSAEFPKEGPSILRIQQVVRGDSAAYFCASSPVRTVKEKLFFGSGTQLSVL.

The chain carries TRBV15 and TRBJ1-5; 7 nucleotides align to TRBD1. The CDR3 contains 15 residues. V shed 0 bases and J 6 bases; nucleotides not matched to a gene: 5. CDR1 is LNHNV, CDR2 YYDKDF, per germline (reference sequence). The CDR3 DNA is TGTGCCACCAGCAGAGATCGGGACAGATCTCAGCCCCAGCATTTT. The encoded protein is CATSRDRDRSQPQHF.